This TCR beta chain comes out of a study of blood T cell repertoires in COVID-19. For the study at large: T cells, B-cell-depleted T cells, or PBMCs provided the cDNA or gDNA that served as material.

Repertoires were generated with immunoSEQ multiplex PCR, while TCRdb's copy carries only in-frame clones and drops some. The sample lists some 250,000 clones, about four fifths seen once, with roughly a tenth in the top ten. This receptor was obtained from a woman of 80 years or more with acute or convalescent COVID-19. The material sequenced was peripheral blood.

CDR3 amino acids: CASSPSAPGVGNTEAFF. The CDR3 DNA follows: TGTGCCAGCAGCCCGTCCGCCCCGGGGGTGGGGAACACTGAAGCTTTCTTT. This chain uses TRBV11-2 with TRBJ1-1; perhaps TRBD1 as D (5 bases). The CDR3 totals 17 residues. V shed 5 bases and J shed 1 base, with 20 bases lying between them. Germline loops: CDR1 SGHAT, CDR2 FQNNGV. Looking up the rest from reference TRBV11-2 and TRBJ1-1 gives the full variable domain: EAGVAQSPRYKIIEKRQSVAFWCNPISGHATLYWYQQILGQGPKLLIQFQNNGVVDDSQLPKDRFSAERLKGVDSTLKIQPAKLEDSAVYLCASSPSAPGVGNTEAFFGQGTRLTVV.